This T cell receptor (beta chain) was captured in a study of blood T cell repertoires in COVID-19. In the study overall: Sites in the United States, Italy and Spain provided acute and convalescent COVID-19 samples. From T cells, B-cell-depleted T cells, or PBMCs came the material, which was cDNA or gDNA.

Participants were aged roughly 18 to 90 years, lived in over 20 US areas, and enrolled virtually. Clones were sequenced by immunoSEQ multiplex PCR, and TCRdb holds only the in-frame ones, with some missing. The sample yields some 400,000 clones, 80% to 90% seen once. Germline CDR1 is MGHRA and CDR2 is YSYEKL. The CDR3 spans 16 residues. Trimming removed 5 bases at V and 2 bases at J, with 15 bases between. The rearrangement links TRBV4-1 to TRBJ1-4, with D perhaps TRBD1 (6 bases). The sequence derives from a man aged 30-40 years who had recovered from COVID-19. The sequenced material came from PBMCs or T cells enriched from blood (not recorded which). The CDR3 spells CASSFRQAGTNEKLFF. The CDR3 nucleotides are TGCGCCAGCAGCTTCCGACAGGCTGGGACTAATGAAAAACTGTTTTTT.